This T cell receptor (beta chain) was recovered during a study of response to subunit inactivated influenza vaccine. TCRdb reprocessed the RT-PCR reads via MiXCR and lists one record per CDR3 protein. The table includes roughly 710,000 distinct CDR3 sequences, 12% to 15% detected once. V lost 5 bases and J lost 5; bases outside the gene matches: 11. This CDR3 is 15 amino acids long. Germline CDR1 and CDR2: SGHVS and FQNEAQ. Whole-study results and caveats: Few additional T cells are recruited per seasonal influenza vaccination, authors suggested.

Worth noting for this clonotype: Antigen unknown.

This clonotype was obtained from a man over 45 who received an inactivated influenza vaccine. This specimen consisted of PBMCs from blood, obtained 14 days before vaccination. The chain combines TRBV7-8 with TRBJ2-5, with 7 bases matching TRBD1. The CDR3 DNA sequence: TGTGCCAGCAGCGATGCAAGGGGGCGGTGGGAGACCCAGTACTTC. It is translated as CASSDARGRWETQYF.